This TCR beta chain originates from a study of cytomegalovirus exposure and HLA in healthy donors. This clone appeared a few times. The antigen is undetermined. The study, taken as a whole, reports: A highly shared variant cluster was judged a likely technical artifact. In a later analysis, specific HLA alleles were associated with 16,000 or so TCR beta sequences at a 0.05 false discovery rate. Later analysis demonstrated an association between a missense DCLRE1C variant and TCR beta V- and J-gene trimming.

Trimming removed 7 bases from V and 0 bases from J; junction bases left unmatched: 12. CDR1 and CDR2 (germline): SEHNR, FQNEAQ (reference sequence). The CDR3 consists of 16 residues. PCR employed 60 Vbeta and 13 Jbeta primers. TCRdb's table, derived via immunoSEQ multiplex PCR, lists solely in-frame clones and lacks some. The sample lists roughly 150,000 clones, about a tenth occurring once. Specimen: PBMCs. The receptor's source is a male donor in good health and CMV-seronegative. The chain links TRBV7-9 to TRBJ2-7, with 7 bases that match TRBD1. The CDR3 is CASTSKTGLISYEQYF. For the CDR3, the DNA is TGTGCCAGCACCTCCAAGACAGGGTTAATCTCCTACGAGCAGTACTTC.